Here is one T cell receptor beta chain with its context. The sample originates from a study of blood T cell repertoires in COVID-19. Study context: Whether acute or convalescent, the COVID-19 samples came from the United States, Italy and Spain. The analysed material was cDNA or gDNA that came from T cells, B-cell-depleted T cells, or PBMCs.

In the original analysis: Counts of nucleated cells, estimated from reference gene primer amplification, were obtained. Method: immunoSEQ multiplex PCR; TCRdb's copy keeps in-frame clones and lacks some. V, J and clone size derive from that table, while D and trimming were established from the DNA sequence. The data show about 75,000 clones, 84% seen once. The V and J ends lost 3 bases and 10 bases respectively, with 16 bases between them. Germline lookup yields CDR1 MNHNS and CDR2 SASEGT. CDR3 length: 15 amino acids. The rearrangement uses TRBV6-1 and TRBJ1-6; D gene unclear. Sequencing used peripheral blood. The sequence was obtained from a woman in her forties or fifties with acute or convalescent COVID-19. CDR3 coding DNA: TGTGCCAGCAGTGAGTCCGGTAGCGTAGTGTCACCCCTCCACTTT. This translates into CASSESGSVVSPLHF.